This T cell receptor beta chain was obtained from a study of patients and donors after allogeneic stem cell transplantation (dated by TCRdb to 2020 to 2021). Library preparation was by RT-PCR. TCRdb names NextSeq 550 as the instrument used. TCRdb trimmed the raw reads at Q25, called clones with MiXCR and kept productive beta chains. Each entry is one CDR3 protein sequence, shown with its most common DNA and genes. The sample profile shows over 65,000 distinct CDR3 sequences; around 27% of them were found once. Of the sample, more than 20% falls within the top ten clones. Note on this clonotype: This clone's antigen is unknown. Nothing much larger sits one base from this clone, and base qualities are not available.

The TCR originated in a human donor who was either an allogeneic HSCT recipient or a stem cell or donor lymphocyte infusion donor (not recorded which). It is not recorded whose cells these are; they may come from a transplant donor. Sequenced: blood, either unsorted or a sorted T cell fraction (not recorded which).

The encoded CDR3 is CASSQVAGESYGYTF. The DNA is as follows: TGCGCCAGCAGCCAAGTCGCGGGAGAGAGCTATGGCTACACCTTC. The chain employs TRBV4-1 and TRBJ1-2, with the D gene call left open. Trimming takes 1 base from V and 4 bases from J, and the germline ends sit 13 bases apart. Counted from cysteine to phenylalanine, this CDR3 has 15 amino acids. Only CDR3 DNA is held: 45 bases, read in frame from base 1. CDR1 and CDR2, looked up from the germline V gene, are MGHRA and YSYEKL.